This T cell receptor (beta chain) was sequenced in a study of shared clonotypes between healthy human individuals. About this clone: Antigen unknown.

Notes on the study in general: Rarefaction analysis demonstrated incomplete sorted-subset sequencing notwithstanding large depth.

Each replicate PCR on the sorted subsets used 200 to 250 ng DNA (roughly 30,000 T cell genomes). Method: immunoSEQ multiplex PCR; TCRdb's copy keeps in-frame clones and lacks some. The data contain hundreds of thousands of clones, 95% of them seen just once; the ten biggest clones take up 0.085% to 0.11%. The naive CD8 fraction comprised CD45RO-negative cells positively selected for CCR7 and excluded terminally differentiated effector memory CD45RA+ cells. Trimming took 4 bases from V and 5 from J, leaving 14 bases between them. The CDR3 is 15 residues long. Germline-derived CDR1 and CDR2 are MDHEN and SYDVKM.

J is TRBJ2-2 and V is TRBV28; tentatively, D is TRBD1 (6 bases). Sequencing was carried out using naive CD8+ T cells sorted from blood. This receptor was identified in a woman younger than 45 in good health. This CDR3 is CASSSRTEGTGELFF. CDR3 DNA: TGTGCCAGCAGTTCCCGGACAGAGGGGACCGGGGAGCTGTTTTTT.